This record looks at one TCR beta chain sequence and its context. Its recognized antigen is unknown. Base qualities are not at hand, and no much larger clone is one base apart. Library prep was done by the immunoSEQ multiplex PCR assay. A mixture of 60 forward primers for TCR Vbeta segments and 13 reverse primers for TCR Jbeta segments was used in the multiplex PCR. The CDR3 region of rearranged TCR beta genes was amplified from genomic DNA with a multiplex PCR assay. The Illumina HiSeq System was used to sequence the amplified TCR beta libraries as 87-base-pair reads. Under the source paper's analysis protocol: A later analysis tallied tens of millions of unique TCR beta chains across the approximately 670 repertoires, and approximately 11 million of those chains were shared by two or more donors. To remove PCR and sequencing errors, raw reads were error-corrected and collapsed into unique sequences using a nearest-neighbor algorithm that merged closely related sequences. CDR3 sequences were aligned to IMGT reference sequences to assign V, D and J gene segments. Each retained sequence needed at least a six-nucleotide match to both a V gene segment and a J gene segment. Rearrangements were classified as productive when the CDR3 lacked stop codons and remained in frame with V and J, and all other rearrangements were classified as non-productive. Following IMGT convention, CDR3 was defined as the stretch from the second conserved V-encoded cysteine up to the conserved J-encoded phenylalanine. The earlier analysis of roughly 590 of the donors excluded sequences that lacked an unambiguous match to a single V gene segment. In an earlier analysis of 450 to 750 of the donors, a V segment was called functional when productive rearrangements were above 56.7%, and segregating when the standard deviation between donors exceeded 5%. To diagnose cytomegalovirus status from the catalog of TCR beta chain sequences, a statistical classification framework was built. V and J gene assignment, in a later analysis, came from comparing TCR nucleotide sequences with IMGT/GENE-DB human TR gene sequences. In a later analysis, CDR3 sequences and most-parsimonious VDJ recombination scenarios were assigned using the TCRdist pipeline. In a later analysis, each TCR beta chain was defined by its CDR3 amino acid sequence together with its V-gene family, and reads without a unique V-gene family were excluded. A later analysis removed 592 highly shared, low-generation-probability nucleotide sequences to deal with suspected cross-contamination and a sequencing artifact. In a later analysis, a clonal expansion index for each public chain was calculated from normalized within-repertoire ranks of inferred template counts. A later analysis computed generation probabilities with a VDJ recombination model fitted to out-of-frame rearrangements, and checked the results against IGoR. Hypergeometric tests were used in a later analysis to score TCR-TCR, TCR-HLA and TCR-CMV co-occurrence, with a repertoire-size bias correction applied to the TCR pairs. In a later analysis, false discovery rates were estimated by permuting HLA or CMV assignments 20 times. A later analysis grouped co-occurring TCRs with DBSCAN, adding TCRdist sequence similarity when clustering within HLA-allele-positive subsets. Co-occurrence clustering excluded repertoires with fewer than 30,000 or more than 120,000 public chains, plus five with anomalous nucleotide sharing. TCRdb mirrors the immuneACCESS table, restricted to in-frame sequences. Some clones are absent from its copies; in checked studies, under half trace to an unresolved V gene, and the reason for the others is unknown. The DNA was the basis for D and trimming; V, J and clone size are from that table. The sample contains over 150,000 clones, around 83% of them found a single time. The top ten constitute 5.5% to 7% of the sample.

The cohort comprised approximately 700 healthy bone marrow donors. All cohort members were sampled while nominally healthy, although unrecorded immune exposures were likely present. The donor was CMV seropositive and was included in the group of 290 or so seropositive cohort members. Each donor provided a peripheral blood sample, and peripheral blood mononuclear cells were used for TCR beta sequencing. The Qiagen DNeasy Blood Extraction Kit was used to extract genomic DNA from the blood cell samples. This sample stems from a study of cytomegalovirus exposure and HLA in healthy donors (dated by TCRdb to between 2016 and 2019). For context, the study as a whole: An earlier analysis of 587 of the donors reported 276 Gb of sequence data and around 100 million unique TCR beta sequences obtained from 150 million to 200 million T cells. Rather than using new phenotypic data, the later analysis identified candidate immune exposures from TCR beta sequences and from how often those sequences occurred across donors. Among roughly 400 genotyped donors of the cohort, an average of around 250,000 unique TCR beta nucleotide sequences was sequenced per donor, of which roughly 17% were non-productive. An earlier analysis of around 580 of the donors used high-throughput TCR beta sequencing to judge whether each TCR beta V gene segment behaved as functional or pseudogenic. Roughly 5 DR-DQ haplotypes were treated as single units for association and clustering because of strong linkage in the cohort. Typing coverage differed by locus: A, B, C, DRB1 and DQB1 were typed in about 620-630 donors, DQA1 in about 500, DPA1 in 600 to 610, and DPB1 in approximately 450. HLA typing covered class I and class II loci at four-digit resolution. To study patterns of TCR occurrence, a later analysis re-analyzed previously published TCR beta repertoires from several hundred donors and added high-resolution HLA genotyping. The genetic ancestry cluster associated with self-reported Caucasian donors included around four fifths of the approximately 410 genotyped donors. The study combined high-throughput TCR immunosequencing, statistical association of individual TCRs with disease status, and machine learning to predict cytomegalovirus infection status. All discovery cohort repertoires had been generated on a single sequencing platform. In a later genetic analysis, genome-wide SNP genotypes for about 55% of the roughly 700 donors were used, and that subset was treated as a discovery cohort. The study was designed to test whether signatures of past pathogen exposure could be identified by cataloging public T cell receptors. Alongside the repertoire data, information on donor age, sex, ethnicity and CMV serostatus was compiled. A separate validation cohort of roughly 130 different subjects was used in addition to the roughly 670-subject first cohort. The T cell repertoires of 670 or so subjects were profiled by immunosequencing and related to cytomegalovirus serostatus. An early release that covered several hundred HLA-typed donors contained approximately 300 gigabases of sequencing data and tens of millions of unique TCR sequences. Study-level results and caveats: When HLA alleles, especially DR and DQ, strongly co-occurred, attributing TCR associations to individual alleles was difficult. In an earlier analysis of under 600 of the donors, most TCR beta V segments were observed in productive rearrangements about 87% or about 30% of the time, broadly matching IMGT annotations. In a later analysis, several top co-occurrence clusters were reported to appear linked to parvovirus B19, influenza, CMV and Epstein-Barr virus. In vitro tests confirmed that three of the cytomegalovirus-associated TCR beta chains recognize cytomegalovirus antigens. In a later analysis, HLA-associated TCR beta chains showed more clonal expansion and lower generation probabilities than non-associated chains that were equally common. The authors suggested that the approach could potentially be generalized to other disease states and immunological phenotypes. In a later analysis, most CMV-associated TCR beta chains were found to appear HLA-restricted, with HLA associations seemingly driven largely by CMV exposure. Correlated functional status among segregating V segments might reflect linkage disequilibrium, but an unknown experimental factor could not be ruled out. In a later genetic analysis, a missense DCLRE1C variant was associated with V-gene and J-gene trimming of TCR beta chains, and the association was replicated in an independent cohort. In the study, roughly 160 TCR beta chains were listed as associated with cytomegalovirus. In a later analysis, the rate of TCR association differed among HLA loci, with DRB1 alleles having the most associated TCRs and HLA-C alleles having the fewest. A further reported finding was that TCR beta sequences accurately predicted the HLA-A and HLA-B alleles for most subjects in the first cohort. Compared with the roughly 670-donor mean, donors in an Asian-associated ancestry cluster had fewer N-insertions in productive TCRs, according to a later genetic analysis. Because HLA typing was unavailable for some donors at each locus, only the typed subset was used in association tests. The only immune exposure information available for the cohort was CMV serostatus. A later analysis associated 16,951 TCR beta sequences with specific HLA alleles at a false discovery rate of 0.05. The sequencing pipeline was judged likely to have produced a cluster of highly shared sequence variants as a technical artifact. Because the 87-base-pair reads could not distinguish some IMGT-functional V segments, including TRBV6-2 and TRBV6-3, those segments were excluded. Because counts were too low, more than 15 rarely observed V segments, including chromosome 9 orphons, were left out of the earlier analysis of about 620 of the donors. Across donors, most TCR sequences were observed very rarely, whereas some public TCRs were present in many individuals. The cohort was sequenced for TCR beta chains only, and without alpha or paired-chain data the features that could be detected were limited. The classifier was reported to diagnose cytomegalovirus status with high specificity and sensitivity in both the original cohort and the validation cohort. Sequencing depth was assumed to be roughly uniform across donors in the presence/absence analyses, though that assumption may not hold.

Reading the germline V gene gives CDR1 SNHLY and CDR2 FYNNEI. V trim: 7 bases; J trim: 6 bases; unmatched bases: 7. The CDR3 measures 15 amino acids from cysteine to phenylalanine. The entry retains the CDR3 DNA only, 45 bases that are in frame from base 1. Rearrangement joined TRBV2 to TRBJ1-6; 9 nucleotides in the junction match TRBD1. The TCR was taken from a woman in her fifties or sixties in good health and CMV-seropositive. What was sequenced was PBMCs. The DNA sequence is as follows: TGTGCCAGCACCCAGACAGGGGGGACTAATTCACCCCTCCACTTT. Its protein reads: CASTQTGGTNSPLHF.